The rows below give T cell receptor beta chains drawn from one sample of a study of T cell changes during pregnancy in multiple sclerosis. Measured with immunoSEQ multiplex PCR; TCRdb has only the in-frame clones, and not every one. The data show 30,000 to 35,000 clones, with roughly 90% seen just once and roughly 4.7% held by the top ten. Sequences were derived from CD8+ T cells from peripheral blood mononuclear cells, sampled after pregnancy. The receptors were gathered from a female donor with multiple sclerosis, enrolled in a pregnancy study. Each CDR3 is given with its conserved first and last residue. The D gene is left open where the match is weak. Only some rows state a clone size, as once, few, many or a class for expanded clones.

abundance | j_gene | d_gene | v_gene | CDR3aa | CDR3nt
- | TRBJ1-5 | - | TRBV19 | CASSIAEHQPQHF | TGTGCCAGTAGTATCGCGGAACATCAGCCCCAGCATTTT
few | TRBJ1-2 | - | TRBV2 | CASRGGEHTF | TGTGCCAGCAGGGGGGGGGAACACACCTTC
- | TRBJ1-2 | TRBD1 | TRBV4-3 | CASSQGHRGPSRAGYTF | TGCGCCAGCAGCCAAGGGCACAGGGGCCCTTCCCGTGCGGGCTACACCTTC
- | TRBJ1-2 | - | TRBV4-2 | CASSLTRGVGSDGYTF | TGTGCCAGCAGCTTGACCAGGGGTGTAGGGTCAGATGGCTACACCTTC
- | TRBJ2-2 | TRBD2 | TRBV13 | CASSLGLAGSTGELFF | TGTGCCAGCAGCTTGGGACTAGCGGGGAGCACCGGGGAGCTGTTTTTT
- | TRBJ2-7 | TRBD2 | TRBV27 | CASSLSSGPAYEQYF | TGTGCCAGCAGTTTATCTAGCGGGCCCGCCTACGAGCAGTACTTC
- | TRBJ2-7 | TRBD2 | TRBV9 | CASSVSSGGAYEQYF | TGTGCCAGCAGCGTATCTAGCGGGGGGGCCTACGAGCAGTACTTC
- | TRBJ2-4 | - | TRBV7-8 | CASSGRGINNIQYF | TGTGCCAGCAGCGGCCGGGGGATCAATAACATTCAGTACTTC
- | TRBJ2-6 | - | TRBV2 | CASRVAGANVLTF | TGTGCCAGCAGGGTAGCTGGGGCCAACGTCCTGACTTTC
- | TRBJ2-3 | - | TRBV7-5 | CASSLRRGTSASTDTQYF | TGTGCCAGCAGCTTACGCCGCGGGACTAGCGCGAGCACAGATACGCAGTATTTT
- | TRBJ2-5 | TRBD2 | TRBV9 | CASSAAGRGDGTQYF | TGTGCCAGCAGCGCCGCGGGACGGGGGGACGGGACCCAGTACTTC
- | TRBJ2-5 | TRBD2 | TRBV5-5 | CASTGGGRETQYF | TGTGCCAGCACCGGGGGGGGCCGAGAGACCCAGTACTTC
- | TRBJ2-7 | TRBD2 | TRBV29-1 | CSVGLWTSGGPILEQYF | TGCAGCGTTGGCCTATGGACTAGCGGGGGACCTATTCTCGAGCAGTACTTC
once | TRBJ2-7 | - | TRBV30 | CAWSVRLGSYEQYF | TGTGCCTGGAGTGTACGACTCGGCTCCTACGAGCAGTACTTC
- | TRBJ1-6 | - | TRBV7-9 | CASSLAQVTSYNSPLHF | TGTGCCAGCAGCTTAGCGCAGGTTACCTCCTATAATTCACCCCTCCACTTT
- | TRBJ2-1 | - | TRBV5-8 | CASSLARYEQFF | TGTGCCAGCAGCTTGGCCCGGTATGAGCAGTTCTTC
- | TRBJ1-2 | TRBD1 | TRBV13 | CASNQALDRVGGYTF | TGTGCCAGCAACCAGGCATTGGACAGGGTGGGCGGCTACACCTTC
once | TRBJ2-7 | - | TRBV5-5 | CASRITVDEQYF | TGTGCCAGCAGGATAACAGTCGACGAGCAGTACTTC
few | TRBJ2-4 | - | TRBV13 | CASSLGGQGGNIQYF | TGTGCCAGCAGCTTAGGCGGGCAGGGGGGAAACATTCAGTACTTC
- | TRBJ1-1 | - | TRBV4-3 | CASSHRMRMNTEAFF | TGCGCCAGCAGCCATAGAATGAGAATGAACACTGAAGCTTTCTTT
- | TRBJ1-6 | - | TRBV19 | CASSIGGLYNSPLHF | TGTGCCAGTAGTATCGGGGGGCTATATAATTCACCCCTCCACTTT
- | TRBJ2-3 | TRBD1 | TRBV15 | CATSRDGDRVRGADTQYF | TGTGCCACCAGCAGAGATGGGGACAGAGTCCGAGGGGCAGATACGCAGTATTTT
- | TRBJ2-3 | - | TRBV5-5 | CASSPATDTQYF | TGTGCCAGCAGCCCCGCGACAGATACGCAGTATTTT
- | TRBJ2-7 | TRBD1 | TRBV7-9 | CASSLGGQGAHRMGQYF | TGTGCCAGCAGCTTAGGGGGACAGGGGGCGCACCGAATGGGGCAGTACTTC
- | TRBJ2-7 | - | TRBV7-9 | CASSWQGYEQYF | TGTGCCAGCAGCTGGCAGGGCTACGAGCAGTACTTC
- | TRBJ1-2 | - | TRBV6-4 | CASSDSGRPFTF | TGTGCCAGCAGTGACTCGGGCAGGCCATTCACCTTC
- | TRBJ2-4 | - | TRBV10-1 | CASSEDLRTKNIQYF | TGCGCCAGCAGTGAGGACTTGCGGACCAAAAACATTCAGTACTTC
once | TRBJ2-2 | - | TRBV7-9 | CASQGVGELFF | TGTGCCAGCCAAGGGGTCGGGGAGCTGTTTTTT